This paragraph covers one T cell receptor (beta chain) sequence. Its cognate antigen is unknown. The entry originates in a study of T cells in Graves' hyperthyroidism and ophthalmopathy. At the level of the study: Peripheral blood collection took place at initial diagnosis, before any treatment.

The investigators amplified TCR beta CDR3 regions from RNA transcripts. Using the HTBI primer set, a first-round RT-PCR was run on the TCR CDR3. MiXCR was run by TCRdb on the multiplex PCR reads, yielding one entry per CDR3 protein. The sample has around 56,000 distinct CDR3 sequences, just under 50% seen once; the top ten hold around 12%. Lactation, pregnancy, other autoimmune disease or uncontrolled infection excluded patients. The study, taken as a whole, reports: Most expanded thyroid clonotypes above 0.001 recurred in blood.

Germline V lookup: CDR1 LNHDA, CDR2 SQIVND (reference sequence). V gave up 9 bases and J gave up 7 bases; unmatched junction bases: 3. The CDR3 contains 13 residues. The chain carries TRBV19 and TRBJ1-6; 10 bases align to TRBD1. The TCR sequence derives from a woman aged 25 to 45 with Graves' ophthalmopathy. The sequenced sample was blood. CDR3 in amino acids: CARPTGGNSPLHF. The CDR3 coding sequence is TGTGCCAGACCGACAGGGGGCAATTCACCCCTCCACTTT.